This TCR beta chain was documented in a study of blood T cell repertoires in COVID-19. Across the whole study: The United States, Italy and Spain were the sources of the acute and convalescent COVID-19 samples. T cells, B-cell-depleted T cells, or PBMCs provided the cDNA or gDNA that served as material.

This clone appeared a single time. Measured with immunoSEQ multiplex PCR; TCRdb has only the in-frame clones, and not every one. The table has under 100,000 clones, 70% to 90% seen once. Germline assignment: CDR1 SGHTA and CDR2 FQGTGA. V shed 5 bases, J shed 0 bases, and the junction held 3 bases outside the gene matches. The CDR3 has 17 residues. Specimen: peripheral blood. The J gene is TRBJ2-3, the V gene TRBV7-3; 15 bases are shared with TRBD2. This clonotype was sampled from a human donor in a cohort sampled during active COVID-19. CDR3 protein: CASSPGLAGGSTDTQYF. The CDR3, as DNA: TGTGCCAGCAGCCCGGGACTAGCGGGGGGTAGCACAGATACGCAGTATTTT.